The TCR beta chain under discussion was sequenced for a study of T cell responses to AZD1222 COVID-19 vaccine. Study outcomes and limitations: Rises in breadth and depth of Spike-specific TCRs came after two AZD1222 doses.

Assay used: immunoSEQ multiplex PCR; TCRdb lists only in-frame clones, some missing. The table has tens of thousands of clones, 70% to 90% seen once. Concerning this clone: Its antigen is unidentified.

The TCR sequence derives from an adult who received the AZD1222 COVID-19 vaccine. Source: peripheral blood, taken 28 days after the second AZD1222 dose.

CDR3 bases: TGTGCCAGTAGTGGAGGACTAGCGGGAGAGTTTGGGCACGAGCAGTACTTC. Translation gives CASSGGLAGEFGHEQYF. This rearrangement joins TRBV19 to TRBJ2-7, with 13 bases that match TRBD2. This CDR3 spans 17 amino acids. Germline V gene sequence: CDR1 LNHDA, CDR2 SQIVND (reference sequence). The trim removed 5 bases at V and 5 bases at J, leaving 12 bases unmatched.